This T cell receptor (beta chain) is drawn from a study of shared clonotypes between healthy human individuals. Across the study: The cohort had two women and a few men, ages 18 to 49. Overall study results and limits: Naive subsets generally had larger estimated richness than memory subsets.

Naive CD8 cells comprised CD45RO-negative, CCR7-positively selected cells, excluding terminally differentiated effector memory CD45RA+ cells. The donor population consisted of healthy HIV-negative adults with no recent acute infections or vaccinations. The germline V gene has CDR1 DFQATT and CDR2 SNEGSKA (reference sequence). V was trimmed by 7 bases and J by 6 bases, leaving 12 bases between them. The CDR3 extends over 11 amino acids. Under the authors' procedure: Filtering differed since immunoSEQ provided only junctions, with no quality scores. Assay: immunoSEQ multiplex PCR; the TCRdb copy retains only in-frame clones and omits some. The D gene and trimming were derived from the DNA, and the V and J assignments and clone size from that table. There are around 600,000 clones in the sample; 85% to 95% occur only once, and about 0.11% lies in the top ten. Remarks on this clone: The antigen remains unidentified.

The receptor was derived from a woman in her 30s in good health. Specimen: naive CD8+ T cells sorted from blood. V usage is TRBV20-1 and J usage is TRBJ1-1, with D possibly being TRBD1 (6 bases). The CDR3, as DNA: TGCAGTGTACTCCCAGGGGCTGAAGCTTTCTTT. This encodes CSVLPGAEAFF.